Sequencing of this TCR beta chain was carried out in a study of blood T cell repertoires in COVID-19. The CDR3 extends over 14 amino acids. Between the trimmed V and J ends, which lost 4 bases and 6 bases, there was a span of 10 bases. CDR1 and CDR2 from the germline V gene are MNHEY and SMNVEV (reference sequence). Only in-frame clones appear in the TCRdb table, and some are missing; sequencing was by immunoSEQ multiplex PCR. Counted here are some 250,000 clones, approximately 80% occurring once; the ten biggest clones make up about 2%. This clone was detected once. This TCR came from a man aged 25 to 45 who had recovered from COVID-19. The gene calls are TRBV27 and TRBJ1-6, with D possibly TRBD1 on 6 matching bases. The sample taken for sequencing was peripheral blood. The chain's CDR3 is CASSWDMLNSPLHF. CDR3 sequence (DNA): TGTGCCAGCAGTTGGGACATGCTTAATTCACCCCTCCACTTT.